A selection of T cell receptor beta chains follows, all from one sample in a study of cytomegalovirus exposure and HLA in healthy donors. The table came from immunoSEQ multiplex PCR; TCRdb's copy has only in-frame clones and leaves some out. The data contain roughly 120,000 clones, 75% to 80% of them singletons. Input material: PBMCs. These receptors were obtained from a man aged 40-55 years in good health and CMV-seronegative. CDR3s include the opening cysteine and the closing phenylalanine or tryptophan. D genes are given only for firm matches. A clone size is listed for some rows: how often the clone was seen (once, few, many), or a class if it is expanded.

V gene	clone size	J gene	D gene	CDR3 protein	CDR3 DNA
TRBV7-9	-	TRBJ1-5	TRBD1	CASSRDSPGNQPQHF	TGTGCCAGCAGCAGGGACAGCCCCGGGAATCAGCCCCAGCATTTT
TRBV29-1	once	TRBJ2-1	-	CSADRGTDYNEQFF	TGCAGCGCCGACCGGGGGACCGACTACAATGAGCAGTTCTTC
TRBV25-1	-	TRBJ1-3	-	CASSEYGPRSGNTIYF	TGTGCCAGCAGTGAATATGGGCCGCGCTCTGGAAACACCATATATTTT
TRBV4-1	-	TRBJ1-2	TRBD1	CASSQGPQGAHLGYTF	TGCGCCAGCAGCCAGGGGCCACAGGGGGCCCATTTGGGCTACACCTTC
TRBV27	-	TRBJ1-2	TRBD1	CASSWDRGNYGYTF	TGTGCCAGCAGTTGGGACAGGGGGAACTATGGCTACACCTTC
TRBV18	-	TRBJ1-2	-	CASSPSNSQGFYGYTF	TGTGCCAGCTCACCCTCTAACTCCCAGGGGTTTTATGGCTACACCTTC
TRBV6-5	-	TRBJ1-2	TRBD1	CASSKDRQRGYTF	TGTGCCAGCAGTAAGGACAGGCAGCGTGGCTACACCTTC
TRBV19	-	TRBJ1-2	-	CASSINWAGANTF	TGTGCCAGTAGTATAAATTGGGCGGGCGCCAACACCTTC
TRBV7-2	few	TRBJ2-5	-	CASSQNGETQYF	TGTGCCAGCAGCCAGAATGGAGAGACCCAGTACTTC
TRBV28	-	TRBJ2-1	TRBD2	CASSFGSGGPGEQFF	TGTGCCAGCAGTTTTGGTAGCGGGGGGCCCGGTGAGCAGTTCTTC
TRBV2	-	TRBJ1-5	TRBD1	CASSVNTGDQPQHF	TGTGCCAGCAGCGTCAACACAGGGGATCAGCCCCAGCATTTT
TRBV5-4	-	TRBJ1-1	-	CASSQNIRGGTGAFF	TGTGCCAGCAGCCAAAACATCCGGGGGGGCACTGGAGCTTTCTTT
TRBV28	-	TRBJ1-3	-	CASRRTLSSGNTIYF	TGTGCCAGCAGACGGACACTAAGCTCTGGAAACACCATATATTTT
TRBV5-4	few	TRBJ1-1	-	CASSPQGGSTEAFF	TGTGCCAGCAGCCCACAGGGAGGGAGCACTGAAGCTTTCTTT
TRBV5-4	-	TRBJ2-1	TRBD1	CASSVPAGQAYNEQFF	TGTGCCAGCAGCGTCCCTGCCGGACAGGCCTACAATGAGCAGTTCTTC
TRBV7-3	once	TRBJ2-1	TRBD2	CASGLAGGPRNEQFF	TGTGCCAGCGGGCTAGCGGGGGGGCCACGAAATGAGCAGTTCTTC
TRBV6-1	-	TRBJ1-4	TRBD1	CASEKGAREKLFF	TGTGCCAGCGAAAAGGGGGCGCGCGAAAAACTGTTTTTT
TRBV29-1	once	TRBJ2-1	TRBD1	CSVEVRGLTGGRYNEQFF	TGCAGCGTTGAAGTTCGAGGGCTAACAGGGGGCAGATACAATGAGCAGTTCTTC
TRBV19	-	TRBJ1-5	-	CASSIISGSQPQHF	TGTGCCAGTAGTATTATAAGCGGGAGTCAGCCCCAGCATTTT
TRBV10-3	-	TRBJ2-1	-	CAISESEAGFYNEQFF	TGTGCCATCAGTGAGTCAGAGGCGGGGTTCTACAATGAGCAGTTCTTC
TRBV6-1	once	TRBJ2-1	TRBD2	CASRGTSGANEQFF	TGTGCCAGCAGGGGGACTAGCGGGGCCAATGAGCAGTTCTTC
TRBV4-2	-	TRBJ1-2	TRBD1	CASSPALNLGSSGQGDYGYTF	TGTGCCAGCAGCCCCGCCCTAAACCTTGGTAGTTCGGGACAGGGGGACTATGGCTACACCTTC
TRBV7-9	-	TRBJ1-1	-	CASSLSHRAPEAFF	TGTGCCAGCAGCTTATCTCACAGGGCCCCTGAAGCTTTCTTT
TRBV11-3	-	TRBJ1-2	-	CASSASGLGYTF	TGTGCCAGCAGCGCGAGCGGTCTAGGCTACACCTTC
TRBV7-9	-	TRBJ1-1	TRBD1	CASSYGQGEGAFF	TGTGCCAGCAGCTACGGACAGGGGGAAGGTGCTTTCTTT
TRBV7-9	once	TRBJ2-5	TRBD1	CASSSNRDRQETQYF	TGTGCCAGCAGCTCGAACCGGGACAGGCAAGAGACCCAGTACTTC
TRBV11-3	-	TRBJ2-4	-	CASSLNNKNIQYF	TGTGCCAGCAGCTTAAACAACAAAAACATTCAGTACTTC
TRBV7-9	-	TRBJ1-5	TRBD1	CASSFQQGDQPQHF	TGTGCCAGCAGCTTTCAACAGGGGGATCAGCCCCAGCATTTT
TRBV28	-	TRBJ2-5	TRBD1	CASSTTGGGETQYF	TGTGCCAGCAGCACGACAGGGGGCGGAGAGACCCAGTACTTC
TRBV19	-	TRBJ1-1	-	CASSRLSTEAFF	TGTGCCAGTAGTCGCCTATCCACTGAAGCTTTCTTT
TRBV2	-	TRBJ2-2	-	CARTRAGINTGELFF	TGTGCCAGAACCCGGGCCGGGATAAACACCGGGGAGCTGTTTTTT
TRBV27	-	TRBJ2-3	TRBD2	CASSREGLASDTQYF	TGTGCCAGCAGCCGTGAGGGACTAGCGTCAGATACGCAGTATTTT